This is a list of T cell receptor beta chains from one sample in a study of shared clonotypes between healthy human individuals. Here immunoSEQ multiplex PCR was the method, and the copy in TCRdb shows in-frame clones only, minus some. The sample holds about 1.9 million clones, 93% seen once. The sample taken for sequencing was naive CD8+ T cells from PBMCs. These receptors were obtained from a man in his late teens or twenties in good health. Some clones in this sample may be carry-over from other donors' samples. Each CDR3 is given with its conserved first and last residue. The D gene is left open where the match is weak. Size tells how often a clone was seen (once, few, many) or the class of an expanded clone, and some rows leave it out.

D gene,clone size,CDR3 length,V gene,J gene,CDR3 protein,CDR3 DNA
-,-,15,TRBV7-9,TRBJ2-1,CASSPPGLNYNEQFF,TGTGCCAGCAGCCCTCCGGGACTCAACTACAATGAGCAGTTCTTC
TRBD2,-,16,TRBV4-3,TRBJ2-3,CASSQEPSGRGYTQYF,TGCGCCAGCAGCCAAGAGCCTAGCGGGAGGGGCTATACGCAGTATTTT
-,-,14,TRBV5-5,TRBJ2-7,CASSFSGNSYEQYF,TGTGCCAGCAGCTTCTCGGGGAACTCCTACGAGCAGTACTTC
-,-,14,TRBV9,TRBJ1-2,CASSPGSRDYGYTF,TGTGCCAGCAGCCCGGGGAGCAGAGACTATGGCTACACCTTC
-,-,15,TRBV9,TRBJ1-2,CASSGDPDGSYGYTF,TGTGCCAGCAGCGGGGACCCCGACGGGTCCTATGGCTACACCTTC
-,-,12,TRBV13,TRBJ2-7,CASSAKDHEQYF,TGTGCCAGCAGCGCTAAGGATCACGAGCAGTACTTC
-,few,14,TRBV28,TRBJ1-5,CASSFAGDNQPQHF,TGTGCCAGCAGTTTTGCGGGGGACAATCAGCCCCAGCATTTT
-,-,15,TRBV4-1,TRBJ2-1,CASSRWVGMHDEQFF,TGCGCCAGCAGCCGCTGGGTGGGTATGCATGATGAGCAGTTCTTC
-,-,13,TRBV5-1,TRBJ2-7,CASRAPGSYEQYF,TGCGCCAGCAGGGCACCGGGGTCCTACGAGCAGTACTTC
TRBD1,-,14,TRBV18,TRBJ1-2,CASSLGTGDYGYTF,TGTGCCAGCTCACTCGGGACAGGGGACTATGGCTACACCTTC
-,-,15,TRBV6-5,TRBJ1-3,CASSNRGGQRNTIYF,TGTGCCAGCAGCAATCGTGGAGGGCAGAGGAACACCATATATTTT
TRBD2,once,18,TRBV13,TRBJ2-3,CASSTRLAGGLLTDTQYF,TGTGCCAGCAGCACCAGACTAGCGGGAGGTCTCCTCACAGATACGCAGTATTTT
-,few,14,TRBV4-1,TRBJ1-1,CASSQDRVGTEAFF,TGCGCCAGCAGCCAAGACAGGGTGGGCACTGAAGCTTTCTTT
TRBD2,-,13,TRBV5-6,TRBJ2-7,CASSLELAYEQYF,TGTGCCAGCAGCTTGGAACTAGCGTACGAGCAGTACTTC
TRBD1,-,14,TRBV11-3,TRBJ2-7,CASSFRQGGYEQYF,TGTGCCAGCAGCTTCAGACAGGGTGGCTACGAGCAGTACTTC
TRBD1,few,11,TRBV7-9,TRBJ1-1,CASSLWDRVQW,TGTGCCAGCAGCTTATGGGACAGGGTGCAGTGG
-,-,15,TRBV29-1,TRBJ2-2,CSVESRTGPTGELFF,TGCAGCGTTGAATCCCGTACAGGGCCCACCGGGGAGCTGTTTTTT
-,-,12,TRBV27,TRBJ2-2,CASTKGGGELFF,TGTGCCAGCACCAAGGGAGGCGGGGAGCTGTTTTTT
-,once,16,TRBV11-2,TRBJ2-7,CASSPSGSGLIYEQYF,TGTGCCAGCAGCCCCTCCGGGTCGGGGCTTATTTACGAGCAGTACTTC
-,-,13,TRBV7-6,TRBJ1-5,CASSSYSNQPQHF,TGTGCCAGCAGTTCCTATAGCAATCAGCCCCAGCATTTT
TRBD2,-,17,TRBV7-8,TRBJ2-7,CASSSPRFGTTVYEQYF,TGTGCCAGCAGTTCCCCCAGGTTCGGGACTACTGTCTACGAGCAGTACTTC
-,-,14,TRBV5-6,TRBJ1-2,CASSAGQSTYGYTF,TGTGCCAGCAGCGCCGGACAGAGTACCTATGGCTACACCTTC
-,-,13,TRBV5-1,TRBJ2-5,CASSLRPQETQYF,TGCGCCAGCAGCTTACGACCCCAAGAGACCCAGTACTTC
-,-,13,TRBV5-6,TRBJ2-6,CATQATGANVLTF,TGTGCCACACAGGCTACTGGGGCCAACGTCCTGACTTTC
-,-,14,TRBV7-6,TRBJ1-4,CASSERSENEKLFF,TGTGCCAGCAGCGAACGGTCAGAAAATGAAAAACTGTTTTTT
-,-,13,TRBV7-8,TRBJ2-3,CATARVRADTQYF,TGTGCCACCGCCCGAGTACGGGCAGATACGCAGTATTTT
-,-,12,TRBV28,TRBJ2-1,CASERSYNEQFF,TGTGCCAGCGAGAGGAGTTACAATGAGCAGTTCTTC
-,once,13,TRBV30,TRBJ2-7,CAWSSRQRDEQYF,TGTGCCTGGAGTTCCCGACAGCGTGACGAGCAGTACTTC
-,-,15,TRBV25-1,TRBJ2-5,CASSDRSRSQETQYF,TGTGCCAGCAGTGATAGGTCTAGGTCCCAAGAGACCCAGTACTTC
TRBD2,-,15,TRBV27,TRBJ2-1,CASSLAGGSYNEQFF,TGTGCCAGCAGCTTAGCGGGGGGGTCCTACAATGAGCAGTTCTTC
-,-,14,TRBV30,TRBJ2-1,CAWNHRGSGNEQFF,TGTGCCTGGAATCATAGAGGCAGTGGAAATGAGCAGTTCTTC
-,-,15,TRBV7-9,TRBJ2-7,CASSSRSGSSYEQYF,TGTGCCAGCAGCTCCCGGTCTGGGTCTTCCTACGAGCAGTACTTC
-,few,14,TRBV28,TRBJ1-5,CASSFHISNQPQHF,TGTGCCAGCAGTTTTCATATTAGCAATCAGCCCCAGCATTTT
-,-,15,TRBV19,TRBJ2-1,CVLIPWGVSYNEQFF,TGTGTTCTGATTCCTTGGGGAGTTTCCTACAATGAGCAGTTCTTC
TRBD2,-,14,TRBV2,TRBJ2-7,CASRPRALAAEQYF,TGTGCCAGCCGCCCGCGAGCCCTAGCGGCCGAGCAGTACTTC
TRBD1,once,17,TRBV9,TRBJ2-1,CASSVGSDRGGHNEQFF,TGTGCCAGCAGCGTAGGGAGTGACAGGGGCGGGCACAATGAGCAGTTCTTC
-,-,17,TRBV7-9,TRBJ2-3,CASSLGALGLAADTQYF,TGTGCCAGCAGCTTAGGGGCTCTGGGGCTAGCAGCCGATACGCAGTATTTT
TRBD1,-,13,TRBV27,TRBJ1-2,CASSYGTGYGYTF,TGTGCCAGCAGCTACGGGACAGGCTATGGCTACACCTTC
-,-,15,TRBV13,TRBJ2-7,CASSLGGDPLYEQYF,TGTGCCAGCAGCTTAGGAGGGGACCCCCTCTACGAGCAGTACTTC
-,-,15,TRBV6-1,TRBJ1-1,CASRENRARNTEAFF,TGTGCCAGCAGGGAAAACCGGGCCCGGAACACTGAAGCTTTCTTT
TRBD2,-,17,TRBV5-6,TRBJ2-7,CASSHAGHSGTRYEQYF,TGTGCCAGCAGCCATGCGGGCCATAGCGGGACTAGGTACGAGCAGTACTTC
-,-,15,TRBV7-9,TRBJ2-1,CASETDLAGVNEQFF,TGTGCCAGCGAAACGGATTTAGCCGGGGTTAATGAGCAGTTCTTC
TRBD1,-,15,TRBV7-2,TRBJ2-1,CASSLSGTGGNEQFF,TGTGCCAGCAGCTTATCCGGGACAGGGGGCAATGAGCAGTTCTTC
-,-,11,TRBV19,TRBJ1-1,CASSMSMVAFF,TGTGCCAGTAGTATGAGTATGGTAGCTTTCTTT
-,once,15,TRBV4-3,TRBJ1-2,CASSQGTRVDYGYTF,TGCGCCAGCAGCCAAGGAACCAGGGTGGACTATGGCTACACCTTC
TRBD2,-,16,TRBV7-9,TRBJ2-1,CATGTSPLSSYNEQFF,TGTGCCACCGGGACTAGCCCCCTTAGCTCCTACAATGAGCAGTTCTTC
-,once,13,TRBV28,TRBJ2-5,CASSLGGEETQYF,TGTGCCAGCAGTTTAGGAGGGGAAGAGACCCAGTACTTC
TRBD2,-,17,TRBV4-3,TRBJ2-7,CASSQGTSGRAPYEQYF,TGCGCCAGCAGCCAGGGGACTAGCGGGAGAGCTCCCTACGAGCAGTACTTC
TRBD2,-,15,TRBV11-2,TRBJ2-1,CASSLLAEDYNEQFF,TGTGCCAGCAGCCTACTAGCGGAGGACTACAATGAGCAGTTCTTC
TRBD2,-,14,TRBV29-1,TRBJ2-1,CSVPWTSGFNEQFF,TGCAGCGTCCCCTGGACTAGCGGGTTCAATGAGCAGTTCTTC
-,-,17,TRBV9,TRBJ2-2,CASSTSIVEVDTGELFF,TGTGCCAGCAGCACCTCGATAGTGGAAGTGGACACCGGGGAGCTGTTTTTT
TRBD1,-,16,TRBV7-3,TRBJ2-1,CASTQGASSSYNEQFF,TGTGCCAGCACTCAGGGGGCTTCTTCCTCCTACAATGAGCAGTTCTTC
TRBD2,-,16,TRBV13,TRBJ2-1,CASSPRGSGYDNEQFF,TGTGCCAGCAGCCCGCGGGGTAGCGGGTACGACAATGAGCAGTTCTTC
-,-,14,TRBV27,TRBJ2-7,CASTPAGYGDEQYF,TGTGCCAGCACCCCGGCGGGGTACGGGGACGAGCAGTACTTC
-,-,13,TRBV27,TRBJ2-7,CASSHLPIEEQYF,TGTGCCAGCAGCCACCTTCCCATCGAGGAGCAGTACTTC
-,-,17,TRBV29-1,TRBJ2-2,CSVEARGPLRNTGELFF,TGCAGCGTTGAGGCGCGGGGCCCATTAAGGAACACCGGGGAGCTGTTTTTT
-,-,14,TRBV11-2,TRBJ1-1,CASSPQGRGTEAFF,TGTGCCAGCAGCCCACAGGGAAGGGGCACTGAAGCTTTCTTT
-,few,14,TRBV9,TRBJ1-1,CASSAVQGYTEAFF,TGTGCCAGCAGCGCGGTTCAGGGGTACACTGAAGCTTTCTTT
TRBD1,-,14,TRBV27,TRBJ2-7,CASSLGQGFREQYF,TGTGCCAGCAGTTTGGGACAGGGCTTTCGCGAGCAGTACTTC
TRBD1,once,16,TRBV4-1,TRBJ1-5,CASSTRTGYSNQPQHF,TGCGCCAGCAGCACCCGGACAGGCTATAGCAATCAGCCCCAGCATTTT